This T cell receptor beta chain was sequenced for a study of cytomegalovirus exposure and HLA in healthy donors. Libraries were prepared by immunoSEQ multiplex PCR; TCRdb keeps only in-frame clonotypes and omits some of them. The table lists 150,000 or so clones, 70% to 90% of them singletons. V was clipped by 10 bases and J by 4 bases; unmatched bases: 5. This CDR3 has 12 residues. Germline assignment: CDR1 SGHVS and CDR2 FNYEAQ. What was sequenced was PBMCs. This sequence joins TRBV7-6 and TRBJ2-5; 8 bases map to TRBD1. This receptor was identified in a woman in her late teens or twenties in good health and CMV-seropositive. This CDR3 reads CATGTGRETQYF. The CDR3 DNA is TGTGCCACCGGGACAGGTAGAGAGACCCAGTACTTC.